This is a list of T cell receptor beta chains from one sample in a study of cytomegalovirus exposure and HLA in healthy donors. Measured with immunoSEQ multiplex PCR; TCRdb has only the in-frame clones, and not every one. Counted here are more than 95,000 clones, about 90% occurring once; the ten biggest clones make up about 1.9%. Source material: PBMCs. The origin of the receptors is a woman younger than 35 in good health and CMV-seronegative. Each CDR3 is given with its conserved first and last residue. The D gene is left open where the match is weak. The size of a clone is reported for some rows only, either as once, few or many, or as a class for expanded clones.

clone size,V gene,J gene,D gene,CDR3 protein,CDR3 DNA
.,TRBV15,TRBJ2-7,.,CATSRDSATDPHEQYF,TGTGCCACCAGCAGAGATTCGGCAACAGATCCCCACGAGCAGTACTTC
.,TRBV28,TRBJ1-2,TRBD1,CASSSPTGVGYGYTF,TGTGCCAGCAGTTCCCCGACAGGGGTGGGCTATGGCTACACCTTC
.,TRBV6-5,TRBJ1-3,.,CASSMASSGNTIYF,TGTGCCAGCAGTATGGCAAGCTCTGGAAACACCATATATTTT
few,TRBV27,TRBJ2-7,.,CASSLGPAYEQYF,TGTGCCAGCAGTTTAGGGCCCGCCTACGAGCAGTACTTC
.,TRBV28,TRBJ2-7,TRBD1,CAAKGGGTGGYEQYF,TGTGCCGCCAAAGGCGGAGGAACAGGGGGCTACGAGCAGTACTTC
.,TRBV5-4,TRBJ2-1,.,CASSTPGSPRDNEQFF,TGTGCCAGCAGCACACCCGGCTCTCCCCGGGACAATGAGCAGTTCTTC
.,TRBV9,TRBJ2-2,.,CASRLNRATGELFF,TGTGCCAGCAGGTTAAACAGGGCTACCGGGGAGCTGTTTTTT
.,TRBV18,TRBJ2-3,TRBD2,CASSTSGGARTDTQYF,TGTGCCAGCTCAACCAGCGGGGGGGCTCGGACAGATACGCAGTATTTT
.,TRBV25-1,TRBJ1-2,TRBD1,CASSEGGQGFSTSGYTF,TGTGCCAGCAGTGAAGGGGGACAGGGGTTTTCCACGTCTGGCTACACCTTC
.,TRBV27,TRBJ2-3,TRBD2,CASSSGTSGTDTQYF,TGTGCCAGCAGTTCAGGGACTAGCGGGACAGATACGCAGTATTTT
.,TRBV28,TRBJ1-2,TRBD1,CASSSTGGYGYTF,TGTGCCAGCAGTTCCACAGGGGGCTATGGCTACACCTTC
.,TRBV28,TRBJ1-6,TRBD1,CASSSQGALRSPLHF,TGTGCCAGCAGTTCCCAGGGGGCGCTTAGGTCACCCCTCCACTTT
.,TRBV2,TRBJ2-7,TRBD1,CASRGDRGHEQYF,TGTGCCAGCAGGGGGGACAGGGGACACGAGCAGTACTTC
.,TRBV14,TRBJ2-7,.,CASSQFSVWEQYF,TGTGCCAGCAGCCAATTTAGCGTTTGGGAGCAGTACTTC
.,TRBV5-4,TRBJ2-3,.,CASSLEEADTQYF,TGTGCCAGCAGCTTGGAGGAGGCAGATACGCAGTATTTT
.,TRBV5-4,TRBJ2-3,.,CASSLTGTDTQYF,TGTGCCAGCAGCTTGACAGGAACAGATACGCAGTATTTT
.,TRBV18,TRBJ2-3,.,CASSPYGGSTDTQYF,TGTGCCAGCTCACCATACGGGGGTAGCACAGATACGCAGTATTTT
.,TRBV7-6,TRBJ2-5,.,CASSLAPRGETQYF,TGTGCCAGCAGCTTAGCCCCCCGAGGGGAGACCCAGTACTTC
.,TRBV30,TRBJ1-5,.,CAWSAGHKGQPQHF,TGTGCCTGGAGTGCCGGACATAAAGGTCAGCCCCAGCATTTT
.,TRBV9,TRBJ2-5,.,CASSVGGEGGRETQYF,TGTGCCAGCAGCGTAGGAGGGGAGGGGGGCAGAGAGACCCAGTACTTC
once,TRBV7-3,TRBJ2-1,.,CASSLVTSFGEQFF,TGTGCCAGCAGCTTAGTCACTAGTTTCGGTGAGCAGTTCTTC
.,TRBV5-4,TRBJ2-5,.,CASSLHLDQETQYF,TGTGCCAGCAGCTTACACCTCGACCAAGAGACCCAGTACTTC
few,TRBV7-9,TRBJ1-5,.,CASSEGGVSQPQHF,TGTGCCAGCAGCGAAGGCGGGGTCTCTCAGCCCCAGCATTTT
.,TRBV6-5,TRBJ1-5,TRBD1,CASRGQGAQPQHF,TGTGCCAGCAGGGGACAGGGGGCCCAGCCCCAGCATTTT
.,TRBV4-3,TRBJ2-6,.,CASSPGTAGANVLTF,TGCGCCAGCAGTCCCGGGACTGCTGGGGCCAACGTCCTGACTTTC
.,TRBV11-1,TRBJ2-3,.,CASRKGADTQYF,TGTGCCAGCAGGAAGGGGGCAGATACGCAGTATTTT
.,TRBV2,TRBJ1-2,TRBD1,CASRLTGGDYGYTF,TGTGCCAGCAGGCTGACAGGGGGGGACTATGGCTACACCTTC
.,TRBV4-2,TRBJ2-3,TRBD2,CASSQNSGLASDTQYF,TGTGCCAGCAGCCAGAACTCAGGACTAGCGTCAGATACGCAGTATTTT
.,TRBV4-3,TRBJ2-3,.,CASSQDLGHDVYF,TGCGCCAGCAGCCAAGATCTGGGCCACGATGTGTATTTT
.,TRBV6-1,TRBJ2-3,.,CASSEQGSTDTQYF,TGTGCCAGCAGTGAACAGGGTAGCACAGATACGCAGTATTTT
few,TRBV10-3,TRBJ2-3,TRBD2,CAITDDLAGGMGDTQYF,TGTGCCATCACCGATGATTTAGCGGGAGGAATGGGAGATACGCAGTATTTT
.,TRBV5-1,TRBJ2-7,.,CASSLEPRREQYF,TGCGCCAGCAGCTTGGAGCCTAGACGCGAGCAGTACTTC
.,TRBV29-1,TRBJ1-1,.,CSVEGVGEGTEAFF,TGCAGCGTTGAAGGGGTGGGGGAGGGCACTGAAGCTTTCTTT
.,TRBV12-2,TRBJ2-7,.,CASRLVARSYEQYF,TGTGCAAGTCGCTTAGTTGCGCGGTCCTACGAGCAGTACTTC
.,TRBV29-1,TRBJ1-2,.,CSALGSNYGYTF,TGCAGCGCCCTGGGGAGTAACTATGGCTACACCTTC
once,TRBV11-2,TRBJ2-5,.,CASSLGLRETQYF,TGTGCCAGCAGCTTAGGGTTGCGAGAGACCCAGTACTTC
.,TRBV25-1,TRBJ2-1,TRBD1,CASRPIRDRLNNEQFF,TGTGCCAGCAGACCAATTAGGGACAGACTAAACAATGAGCAGTTCTTC
.,TRBV5-1,TRBJ1-1,TRBD1,CASSPDRPNTEAFF,TGCGCCAGCAGCCCGGACAGGCCGAACACTGAAGCTTTCTTT
.,TRBV27,TRBJ1-5,.,CASGPRGLGQPQHF,TGTGCCAGCGGCCCGCGGGGATTGGGTCAGCCCCAGCATTTT
.,TRBV9,TRBJ2-7,.,CASGGLYEQYF,TGTGCCAGCGGCGGGCTCTACGAGCAGTACTTC
.,TRBV7-6,TRBJ2-1,.,CASSPGTGGNEQFF,TGTGCCAGCAGCCCGGGAACGGGTGGCAATGAGCAGTTCTTC